These T cell receptor beta chains were read from a single sample in a study of cytomegalovirus exposure and HLA in healthy donors. Only in-frame clones appear in the TCRdb table, and some are missing; sequencing was by immunoSEQ multiplex PCR. In the table there are some 130,000 clones, around 73% of which are singletons. Sequenced input: PBMCs. Source of these receptors: a female donor in good health and CMV-seronegative. The CDR3 runs from the conserved cysteine through the conserved F or W. The D gene is left open where the match is weak. Part of the rows lack a size; the others show once, few, many or a class for expanded clones.

d_call	v_call	cdr3_length	j_call	clone_size	cdr3_nt	cdr3_aa
NA	TRBV28	15	TRBJ2-1	NA	TGTGCCAGCAGTCCGGGGTCTAGCTCCTACAATGAGCAGTTCTTC	CASSPGSSSYNEQFF
NA	TRBV4-1	15	TRBJ1-5	once	TGCGCCAGCAGCCCCTACCTAGACAGTAATCAGCCCCAGCATTTT	CASSPYLDSNQPQHF
TRBD1	TRBV30	15	TRBJ2-2	few	TGTGCCTGGAGTGTACGGGACAGGGGAAACAGGGAGCTGTTTTTT	CAWSVRDRGNRELFF
NA	TRBV6-6	15	TRBJ2-7	NA	TGTGCCAGCGCCTCCGGGCAGGGAACCACCTACGAGCAGTACTTC	CASASGQGTTYEQYF
NA	TRBV5-1	12	TRBJ1-2	NA	TGCGCCAGCAGCTTGGGCGGTTCTGGCTACACCTTC	CASSLGGSGYTF
NA	TRBV10-3	14	TRBJ2-3	NA	TGTGCCATCAGGAAAACAGGGTCCACAGATACGCAGTATTTT	CAIRKTGSTDTQYF
TRBD2	TRBV2	16	TRBJ2-2	NA	TGTGCCAGCAGTCCCATAGCGGGAGGACACACCGGGGAGCTGTCTTTT	CASSPIAGGHTGELSF
TRBD2	TRBV28	16	TRBJ2-1	NA	TGTGCCAGCAGACCCAGTCCGGGACTAGCGGGAGCAGGGCAGTTCTTC	CASRPSPGLAGAGQFF
TRBD2	TRBV7-9	15	TRBJ2-1	NA	TGTGCCAGCAGCCCCACGGGGGGAGCCGACAATGAGCAGTTCTTC	CASSPTGGADNEQFF
TRBD1	TRBV9	15	TRBJ2-2	few	TGTGCCAGCAGCCCCGGGACAGGTAACACCGGGGAGCTGTTTTTT	CASSPGTGNTGELFF
TRBD1	TRBV9	18	TRBJ1-1	NA	TGTGCCAGCAGCGTAGGCAGGGGGGTATCGGGGCCCTTGAATGGAGCTTTCTTT	CASSVGRGVSGPLNGAFF
NA	TRBV27	16	TRBJ2-5	few	TGTGCCAGCAGTTTATATGGGTGGGGGGTTCAAGAGACCCAGTACTTC	CASSLYGWGVQETQYF
TRBD2	TRBV5-1	16	TRBJ2-1	NA	TGCGCCAGCAGCCTAACTAGCGGGAGTTTCTACAATGAGCAGTTCTTC	CASSLTSGSFYNEQFF
NA	TRBV7-2	15	TRBJ2-2	NA	TGTGCCAGCAGCTTCGGGAGTAGTCACACCGGGGAGCTGTTTTTT	CASSFGSSHTGELFF
NA	TRBV5-1	14	TRBJ2-5	NA	TGCGCCAGCAGCTTGGCGGGAGTTAAAGAGACCCAGTACTTC	CASSLAGVKETQYF
TRBD1	TRBV18	14	TRBJ1-2	NA	TGTGCCAGCTCATCACAAGGGACAGGGAATGGCTACACCTTC	CASSSQGTGNGYTF
TRBD2	TRBV4-3	13	TRBJ2-5	NA	TGCGCCAGCAGCCAGGACAGCGGGGGGACCCAGTACTTC	CASSQDSGGTQYF
TRBD1	TRBV5-4	15	TRBJ2-7	NA	TGTGCCAGCAGTCCTAGGGACAGGACAACCTACGAGCAGTACTTC	CASSPRDRTTYEQYF
NA	TRBV6-6	13	TRBJ1-5	once	TGTGCCAGCAGCCCGGTCCTCCATCAGCCCCAGCATTTT	CASSPVLHQPQHF
NA	TRBV14	15	TRBJ2-7	NA	TGTGCCAGCAGCCACAAAGGGGCAGCGCGCTACGAGCAGTACTTC	CASSHKGAARYEQYF
NA	TRBV11-2	14	TRBJ2-5	once	TGTGCCAGCAGCTTAGAGTCGTACCAAGAGACCCAGTACTTC	CASSLESYQETQYF
TRBD1	TRBV2	13	TRBJ1-1	NA	TGTGCCAGCGTAGGGGACAGCTTATATGAAGCTTTCTTT	CASVGDSLYEAFF
NA	TRBV7-8	15	TRBJ1-1	NA	TGTGCCAGCAGCTTAGGGAGGGGACGGAACACTGAAGCTTTCTTT	CASSLGRGRNTEAFF
NA	TRBV28	12	TRBJ1-5	NA	TGTGCCAGCACCCTAAATAATCAGCCCCAGCATTTT	CASTLNNQPQHF
TRBD1	TRBV4-3	15	TRBJ1-2	NA	TGCGCCAGCAGCCAAGTCCCAGGGGGCGTCTATGGCTACACCTTC	CASSQVPGGVYGYTF
TRBD2	TRBV30	15	TRBJ2-7	NA	TGTGCCTGGAGCAGCGGGAGGGTTATAACCTACGAGCAGTACTTC	CAWSSGRVITYEQYF
TRBD2	TRBV13	17	TRBJ2-1	NA	TGTGCCAGCAGCCCGCCGCGGGGGGCGGTGAAAGACAATGAGCAGTTCTTC	CASSPPRGAVKDNEQFF
TRBD2	TRBV28	15	TRBJ2-7	NA	TGTGCCAGCAGTTACCTCGCGGGGGGTACCTACGAGCAGTACTTC	CASSYLAGGTYEQYF
NA	TRBV28	13	TRBJ1-2	NA	TGTGCCAGCAGTTTATGGGGGGGGCGGGGCTACACCTTC	CASSLWGGRGYTF
TRBD2	TRBV29-1	16	TRBJ2-7	once	TGCAGCGTTGAAGTATTGGGGGAGGGGCCCTCGGATGAGCAGTACTTC	CSVEVLGEGPSDEQYF
TRBD1	TRBV7-2	14	TRBJ2-3	NA	TGTGCCAGCAGCTTTGGACAGGGGAAGGATACGCAGTATTTT	CASSFGQGKDTQYF
TRBD2	TRBV6-5	14	TRBJ2-7	NA	TGTGCCACAAAAACTAGCGGGATGCCCTACGAGCAGTACTTC	CATKTSGMPYEQYF
NA	TRBV30	13	TRBJ1-5	NA	TGTGCCTGGAGTAGTGGCCATAATCAGCCCCAGCATTTT	CAWSSGHNQPQHF
TRBD1	TRBV30	15	TRBJ2-7	NA	TGTGCCTGGAGCTTAGGGACAGGGGGAACCTACGAGCAGTACTTC	CAWSLGTGGTYEQYF
NA	TRBV15	20	TRBJ1-2	NA	TGTGCCACCAGCAGTAGGGTGGGCAGGGGTCTGATCTACGTAAACTATGGCTACACCTTC	CATSSRVGRGLIYVNYGYTF
TRBD2	TRBV7-8	15	TRBJ2-1	NA	TGTGCCAGCAGCTACGGGACTAGCGCGTACAATGAGCAGTTCTTC	CASSYGTSAYNEQFF
NA	TRBV6-1	15	TRBJ1-3	NA	TGTGCCAGCAGTGAAGCTGAGACTGCCGGAAACACCATATATTTT	CASSEAETAGNTIYF
NA	TRBV30	14	TRBJ2-7	NA	TGTGCCTGGAGTGAGCCAGGATTCTCCTACGAGCAGTACTTC	CAWSEPGFSYEQYF
NA	TRBV10-3	13	TRBJ2-1	NA	TGTGCCATCAGTGAACTAGAGGGAAATGAGCAGTTCTTC	CAISELEGNEQFF
TRBD1	TRBV30	14	TRBJ1-6	once	TGTGCCTGGAGTTGGGACAGCCATAATTCACCCCTCCACTTT	CAWSWDSHNSPLHF
NA	TRBV5-6	15	TRBJ2-5	few	TGTGCCAGCAGCCCACCTCCGGGGATTCAAGAGACCCAGTACTTC	CASSPPPGIQETQYF
TRBD1	TRBV4-2	15	TRBJ1-4	NA	TGTGCCAGCAGCCCGGGACAGGGGTCCGTTGAAAAACTGTTTTTT	CASSPGQGSVEKLFF
NA	TRBV2	14	TRBJ2-2	few	TGTGCCAGCAGTAGCGGTACGAACACCGGGGAGCTGTTTTTT	CASSSGTNTGELFF
TRBD1	TRBV6-5	14	TRBJ1-5	NA	TGTGCCAGCAGTGGGCAGGGGGGCCCCCAGCCCCAGCATTTT	CASSGQGGPQPQHF
TRBD2	TRBV9	14	TRBJ2-2	NA	TGTGCCAGCCAGCGGGGGGGGAACACCGGGGAGCTGTTTTTT	CASQRGGNTGELFF
TRBD1	TRBV9	15	TRBJ2-2	few	TGTGCCAGCAGCGCACGAGGGACAGACACCGGGGAGCTGTTTTTT	CASSARGTDTGELFF
NA	TRBV4-1	15	TRBJ1-1	NA	TGCGCCAGCAGCCAAGATCCAGGGTCGGACACTGAAGCTTTCTTT	CASSQDPGSDTEAFF
NA	TRBV7-2	16	TRBJ2-1	NA	TGTGCCAGCAGCCTACGTGCCGCGGTGGCCTACAATGAGCAGTTCTTC	CASSLRAAVAYNEQFF
NA	TRBV7-9	12	TRBJ2-7	NA	TGTGCCAGCAGCTTAGTGGGTCGGGTTCCCCACTTC	CASSLVGRVPHF
TRBD1	TRBV28	16	TRBJ2-5	NA	TGTGCCAGCAGTTTGCACGGACAGGGGGGTCAAGAGACCCAGTACTTC	CASSLHGQGGQETQYF
TRBD2	TRBV27	14	TRBJ2-1	NA	TGTGCCAGCAGCCCCTTCCTAGCGGACAATGAGCAGTTCTTC	CASSPFLADNEQFF
TRBD1	TRBV30	14	TRBJ2-7	NA	TGTGCCTGGAGGACAGGGGGCATTGGGGGCGAGCAGTACTTC	CAWRTGGIGGEQYF
TRBD1	TRBV7-9	14	TRBJ1-1	few	TGTGCCAGCAGCTTTTTGAGGGGGCTCACTGAAGCTTTCTTT	CASSFLRGLTEAFF
TRBD1	TRBV27	14	TRBJ1-1	NA	TGTGCCAGCAGTTTAAGGGGGCTAGGGACTGAAGCTTTCTTT	CASSLRGLGTEAFF
TRBD1	TRBV30	15	TRBJ1-4	NA	TGTGCCTGGAGTTTGTGGGACAGGGTCGGTGAAAAACTGTTTTTT	CAWSLWDRVGEKLFF